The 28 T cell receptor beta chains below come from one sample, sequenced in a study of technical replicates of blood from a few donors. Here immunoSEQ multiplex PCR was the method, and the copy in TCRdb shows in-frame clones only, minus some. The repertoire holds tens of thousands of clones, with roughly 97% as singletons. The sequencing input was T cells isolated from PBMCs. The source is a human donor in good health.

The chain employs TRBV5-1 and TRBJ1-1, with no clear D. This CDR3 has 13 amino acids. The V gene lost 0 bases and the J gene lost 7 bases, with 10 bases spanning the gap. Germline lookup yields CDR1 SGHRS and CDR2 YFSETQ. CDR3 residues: CASSLAGVIEAFF. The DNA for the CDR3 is TGCGCCAGCAGCTTGGCCGGAGTGATTGAAGCTTTCTTT.

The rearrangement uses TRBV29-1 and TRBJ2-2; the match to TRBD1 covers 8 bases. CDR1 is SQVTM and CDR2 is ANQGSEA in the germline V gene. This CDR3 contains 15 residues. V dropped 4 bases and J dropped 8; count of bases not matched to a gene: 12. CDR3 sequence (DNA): TGCAGCGTTGTAACTGGGACAGGCCGGCCTGGGGAGCTGTTTTTT. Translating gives CSVVTGTGRPGELFF.

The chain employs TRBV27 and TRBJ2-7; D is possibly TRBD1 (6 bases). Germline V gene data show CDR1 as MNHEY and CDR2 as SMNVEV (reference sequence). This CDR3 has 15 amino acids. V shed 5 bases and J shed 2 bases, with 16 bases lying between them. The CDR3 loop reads CASSPWTARAYEQYF. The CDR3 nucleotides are TGTGCCAGCAGTCCCTGGACAGCAAGGGCCTACGAGCAGTACTTC.

The CDR3 reads CASSDSVSGGASEQFF. As DNA, the CDR3 is TGTGCCAGCAGTGACTCAGTTAGCGGGGGGGCCTCTGAGCAGTTCTTC. This chain uses TRBV6-4 with TRBJ2-1; 11 positions match TRBD2. After removal of 0 bases from V and 9 bases from J, the junction contained 7 bases not matched to a gene. CDR1 is MRHNA and CDR2 is SNTAGT in the germline V gene. The CDR3 has 16 residues.

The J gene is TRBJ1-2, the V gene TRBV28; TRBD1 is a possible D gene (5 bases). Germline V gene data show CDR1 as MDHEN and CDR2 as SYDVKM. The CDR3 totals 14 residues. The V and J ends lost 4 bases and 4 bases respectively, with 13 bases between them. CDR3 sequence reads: CASSSPQGPYGYTF. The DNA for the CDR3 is TGTGCCAGCAGTTCACCTCAGGGTCCCTATGGCTACACCTTC.

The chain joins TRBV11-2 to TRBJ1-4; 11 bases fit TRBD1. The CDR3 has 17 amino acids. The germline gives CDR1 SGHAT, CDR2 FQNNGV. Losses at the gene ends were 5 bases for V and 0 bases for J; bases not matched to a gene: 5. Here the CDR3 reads CASSQAGQGATNEKLFF. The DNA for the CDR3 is TGTGCCAGCAGCCAAGCGGGACAGGGGGCAACTAATGAAAAACTGTTTTTT. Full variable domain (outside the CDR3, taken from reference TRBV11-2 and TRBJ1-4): EAGVAQSPRYKIIEKRQSVAFWCNPISGHATLYWYQQILGQGPKLLIQFQNNGVVDDSQLPKDRFSAERLKGVDSTLKIQPAKLEDSAVYLCASSQAGQGATNEKLFFGSGTQLSVL.

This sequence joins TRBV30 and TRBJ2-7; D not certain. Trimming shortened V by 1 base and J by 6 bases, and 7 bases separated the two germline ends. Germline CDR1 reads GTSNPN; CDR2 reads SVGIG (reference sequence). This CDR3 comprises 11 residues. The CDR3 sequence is CAWSGASEQYF. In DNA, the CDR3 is TGTGCCTGGAGTGGGGCGTCCGAGCAGTACTTC.

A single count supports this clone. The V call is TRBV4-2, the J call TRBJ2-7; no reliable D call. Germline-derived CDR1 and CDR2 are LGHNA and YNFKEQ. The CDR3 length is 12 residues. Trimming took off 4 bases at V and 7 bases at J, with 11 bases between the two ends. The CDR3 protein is CASSRPSGEQYF. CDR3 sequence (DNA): TGTGCCAGCAGCCGACCTTCAGGTGAGCAGTACTTC.

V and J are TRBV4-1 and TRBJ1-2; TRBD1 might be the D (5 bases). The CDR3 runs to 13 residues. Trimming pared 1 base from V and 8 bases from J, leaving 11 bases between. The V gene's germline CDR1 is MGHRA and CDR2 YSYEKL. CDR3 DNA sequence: TGCGCCAGCAGCCAAGCATGGGAGGGGGGCTACACCTTC. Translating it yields CASSQAWEGGYTF.

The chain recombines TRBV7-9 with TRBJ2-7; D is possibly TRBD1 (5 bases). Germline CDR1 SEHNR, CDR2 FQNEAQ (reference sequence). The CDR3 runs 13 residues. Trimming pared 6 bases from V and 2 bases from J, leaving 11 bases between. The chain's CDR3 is CASSMGPTYEQYF. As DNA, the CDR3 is TGTGCCAGCAGTATGGGGCCAACCTACGAGCAGTACTTC.

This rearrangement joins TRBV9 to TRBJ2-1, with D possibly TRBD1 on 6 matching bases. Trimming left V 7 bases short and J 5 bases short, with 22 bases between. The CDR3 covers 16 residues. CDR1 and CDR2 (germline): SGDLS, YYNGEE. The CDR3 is CASGDDRSATNNEQFF. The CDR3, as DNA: TGTGCCAGCGGTGACGACAGGTCGGCTACCAACAATGAGCAGTTCTTC.

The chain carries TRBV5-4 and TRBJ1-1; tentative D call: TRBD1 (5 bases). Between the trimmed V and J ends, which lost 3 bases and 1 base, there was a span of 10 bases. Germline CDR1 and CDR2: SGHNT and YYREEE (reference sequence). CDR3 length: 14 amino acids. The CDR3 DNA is TGTGCCAGCAGCTCCGGGACTCGGAACACTGAAGCTTTCTTT. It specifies CASSSGTRNTEAFF.

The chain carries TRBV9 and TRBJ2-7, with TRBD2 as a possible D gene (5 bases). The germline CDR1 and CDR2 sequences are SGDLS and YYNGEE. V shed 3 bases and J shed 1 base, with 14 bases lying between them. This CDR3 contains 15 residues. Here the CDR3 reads CASSAGPAVSYEQYF. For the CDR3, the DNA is TGTGCCAGCAGCGCAGGACCAGCGGTATCCTACGAGCAGTACTTC.

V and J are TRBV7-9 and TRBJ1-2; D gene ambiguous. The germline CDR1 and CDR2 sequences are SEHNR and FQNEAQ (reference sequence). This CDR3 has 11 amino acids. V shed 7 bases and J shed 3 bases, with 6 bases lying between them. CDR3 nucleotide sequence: TGTGCCAGCACACCAGACTATGGCTACACCTTC. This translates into CASTPDYGYTF.

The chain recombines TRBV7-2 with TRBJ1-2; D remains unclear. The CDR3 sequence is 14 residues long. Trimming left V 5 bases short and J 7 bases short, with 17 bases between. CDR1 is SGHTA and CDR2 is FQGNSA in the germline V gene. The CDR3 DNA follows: TGTGCCAGCAGCCCGCTTCGGGAAAGTAGTGGCTACACCTTC. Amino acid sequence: CASSPLRESSGYTF. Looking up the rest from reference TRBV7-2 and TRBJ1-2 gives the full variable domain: GAGVSQSPSNKVTEKGKDVELRCDPISGHTALYWYRQSLGQGLEFLIYFQGNSAPDKSGLPSDRFSAERTGGSVSTLTIQRTQQEDSAVYLCASSPLRESSGYTFGSGTRLTVV.

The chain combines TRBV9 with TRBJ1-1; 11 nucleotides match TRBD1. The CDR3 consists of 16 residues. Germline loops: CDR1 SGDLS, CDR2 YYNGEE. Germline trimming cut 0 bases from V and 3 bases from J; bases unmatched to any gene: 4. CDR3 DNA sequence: TGTGCCAGCAGCGTAGACCGGGACAGGGGGGACACTGAAGCTTTCTTT. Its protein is CASSVDRDRGDTEAFF.

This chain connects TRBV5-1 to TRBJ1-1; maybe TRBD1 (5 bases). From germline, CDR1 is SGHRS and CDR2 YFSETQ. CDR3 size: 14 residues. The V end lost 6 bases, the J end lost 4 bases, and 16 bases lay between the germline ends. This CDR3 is CASKNPQGGTEAFF. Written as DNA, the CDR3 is TGCGCCAGCAAAAACCCCCAGGGAGGCACTGAAGCTTTCTTT.

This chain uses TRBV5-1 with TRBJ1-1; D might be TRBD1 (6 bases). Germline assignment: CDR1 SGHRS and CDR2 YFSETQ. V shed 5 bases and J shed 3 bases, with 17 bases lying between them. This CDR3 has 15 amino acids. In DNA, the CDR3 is TGCGCCAGCAGAGACCAGAGGGGGGGATACACTGAAGCTTTCTTT. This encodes CASRDQRGGYTEAFF.

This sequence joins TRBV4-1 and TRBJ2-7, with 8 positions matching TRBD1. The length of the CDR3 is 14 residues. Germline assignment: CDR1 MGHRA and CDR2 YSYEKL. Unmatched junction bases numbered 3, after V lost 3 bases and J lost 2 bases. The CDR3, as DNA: TGCGCCAGCAGCCACCGACAGGGGACCTACGAGCAGTACTTC. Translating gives CASSHRQGTYEQYF.

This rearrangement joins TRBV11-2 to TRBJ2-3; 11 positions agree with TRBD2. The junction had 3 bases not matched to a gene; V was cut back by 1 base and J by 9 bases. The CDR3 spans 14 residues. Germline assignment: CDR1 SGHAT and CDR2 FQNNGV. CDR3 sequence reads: CASSLAVAGGTQYF. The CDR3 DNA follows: TGTGCCAGCAGCTTAGCGGTAGCGGGAGGGACGCAGTATTTT.

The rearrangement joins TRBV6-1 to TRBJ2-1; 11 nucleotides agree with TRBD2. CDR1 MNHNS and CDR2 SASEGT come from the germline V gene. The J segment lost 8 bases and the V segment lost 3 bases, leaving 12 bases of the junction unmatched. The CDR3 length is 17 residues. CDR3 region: CASSEAVAGGPGDEQFF. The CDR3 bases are TGTGCCAGCAGTGAGGCCGTAGCGGGGGGGCCGGGAGATGAGCAGTTCTTC.

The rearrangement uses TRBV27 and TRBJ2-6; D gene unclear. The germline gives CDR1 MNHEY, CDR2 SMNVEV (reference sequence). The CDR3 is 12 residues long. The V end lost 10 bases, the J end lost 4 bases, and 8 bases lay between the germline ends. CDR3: CATGRGANVLTF. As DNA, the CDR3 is TGTGCCACGGGTAGAGGGGCCAACGTCCTGACTTTC.

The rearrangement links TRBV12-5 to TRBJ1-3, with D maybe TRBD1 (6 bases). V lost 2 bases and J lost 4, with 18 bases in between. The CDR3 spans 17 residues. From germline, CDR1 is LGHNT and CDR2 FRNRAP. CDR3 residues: CASGLLFRGGVGNTIYF. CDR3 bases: TGTGCTAGTGGTTTGCTCTTTAGGGGGGGAGTAGGAAACACCATATATTTT.

The CDR3 sequence is CASSFGTSGGDEQFF. The CDR3 bases are TGCGCCAGCAGCTTTGGGACTAGCGGGGGTGATGAGCAGTTCTTC. V is TRBV5-1 and J is TRBJ2-1; 14 bases match TRBD2. Germline V gene sequence: CDR1 SGHRS, CDR2 YFSETQ. After removal of 2 bases from V and 8 bases from J, the junction contained 3 bases not matched to a gene. The CDR3 sequence is 15 residues long.

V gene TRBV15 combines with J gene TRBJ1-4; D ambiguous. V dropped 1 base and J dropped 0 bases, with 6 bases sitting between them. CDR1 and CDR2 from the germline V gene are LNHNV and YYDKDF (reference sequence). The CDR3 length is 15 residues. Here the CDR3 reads CATSRAVSTNEKLFF. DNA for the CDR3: TGTGCCACCAGCAGAGCAGTTTCAACTAATGAAAAACTGTTTTTT.

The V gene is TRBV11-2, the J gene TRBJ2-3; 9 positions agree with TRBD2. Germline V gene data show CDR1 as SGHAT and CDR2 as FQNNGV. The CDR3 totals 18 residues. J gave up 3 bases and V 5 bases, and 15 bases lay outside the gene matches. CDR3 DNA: TGTGCCAGCAGCCCCATAGTTGTTCGCGGGGGGGAAACAGATACGCAGTATTTT. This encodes CASSPIVVRGGETDTQYF.

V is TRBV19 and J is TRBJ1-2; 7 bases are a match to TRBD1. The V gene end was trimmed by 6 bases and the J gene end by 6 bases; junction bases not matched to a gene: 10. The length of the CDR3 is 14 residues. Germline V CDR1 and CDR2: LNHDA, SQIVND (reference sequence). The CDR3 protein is CASRPYRDSDGYTF. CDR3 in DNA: TGTGCCAGTAGACCATACCGGGACAGCGATGGCTACACCTTC.

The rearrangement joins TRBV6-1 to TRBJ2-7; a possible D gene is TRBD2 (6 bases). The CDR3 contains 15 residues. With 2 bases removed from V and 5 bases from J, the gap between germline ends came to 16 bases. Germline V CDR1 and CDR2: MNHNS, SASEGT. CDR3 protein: CASSESVGGGNEQYF. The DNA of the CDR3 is TGTGCCAGCAGTGAATCGGTGGGGGGAGGAAACGAGCAGTACTTC.